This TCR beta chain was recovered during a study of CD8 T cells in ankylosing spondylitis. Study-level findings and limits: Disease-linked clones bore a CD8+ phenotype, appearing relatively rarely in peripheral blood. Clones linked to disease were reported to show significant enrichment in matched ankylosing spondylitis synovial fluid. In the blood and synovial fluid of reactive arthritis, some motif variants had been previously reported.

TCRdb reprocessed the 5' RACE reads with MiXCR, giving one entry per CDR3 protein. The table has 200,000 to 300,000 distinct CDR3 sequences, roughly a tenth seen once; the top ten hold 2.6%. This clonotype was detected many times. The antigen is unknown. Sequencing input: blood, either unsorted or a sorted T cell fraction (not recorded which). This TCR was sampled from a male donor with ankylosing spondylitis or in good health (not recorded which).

CDR3 amino acids: CSVQGRGSTNYGYTF. The CDR3 coding sequence is TGCAGCGTCCAGGGGAGGGGAAGCACTAACTATGGCTACACCTTC. The chain uses TRBV29-1 and TRBJ1-2; D possibly corresponds to TRBD1 (6 bases). CDR3 length: 15 amino acids. From germline, CDR1 is SQVTM and CDR2 ANQGSEA. V was clipped by 6 bases and J by 0 bases, with 17 bases between them.